The 2 T cell receptor beta chains given below trace back to one sample, sequenced in a study of blood T cell repertoires in COVID-19. Sequencing was performed with immunoSEQ multiplex PCR; in TCRdb, only in-frame clones are kept and a portion is missing. The sample has over 150,000 clones; approximately 85% are singletons. Source material: peripheral blood. These receptors were collected from a man aged 80 or over with COVID-19, enrolled during active disease.

The CDR3 loop is CATRGPGDEQFF. For the CDR3, the DNA is TGTGCCACCAGAGGTCCAGGCGATGAGCAGTTCTTC. The chain recombines TRBV24-1 with TRBJ2-1; D not resolved. The length of the CDR3 is 12 residues. Germline V lookup: CDR1 KGHDR, CDR2 SFDVKD. Trimming took off 7 bases at V and 8 bases at J, with 11 bases between the two ends.

This clone was seen a handful of times. This chain joins TRBV6-6 and TRBJ2-5; the D is unclear. The germline CDR1 and CDR2 sequences are MNHNY and SVGAGI (reference sequence). Deletions cut 6 bases from V and 5 bases from J, with 13 bases between. The CDR3 contains 13 residues. As DNA, the CDR3 is TGTGCCAGCAGCCCACCGGTTTGGGAGACCCAGTACTTC. This translates into CASSPPVWETQYF.